This T cell receptor (beta chain) was found in a study of OX40 agonist ivuxolimab in advanced cancers. Study-wide background: The treatment was a fully human IgG2 OX40 agonist, ivuxolimab. Mean age 60 years, range about 20 to 79; roughly 82% male. Notes on the study in general: Part of the nonresponder group also had normalized T-cell clonal expansion that was low.

Sequencing used immunoSEQ multiplex PCR; TCRdb keeps in-frame clones, though not all of them. Of about 91,000 clones in the sample, 80% to 85% were seen once. Comments on this clone: The target antigen is unknown.

It was autoimmune disease history or systemic immunosuppression that excluded patients. The specimen comprised CD4+ or CD8+ T cells sorted from blood, sampled in a trial of the OX40 agonist ivuxolimab. The source is an adult with an advanced solid tumor such as melanoma, head and neck, liver or kidney cancer.

This chain's CDR3 is CASSPGHTEAFF. The DNA of the CDR3 is TGTGCCAGCTCACCTGGACACACTGAAGCTTTCTTT. J is TRBJ1-1 and V is TRBV18; D call uncertain. V lost 3 bases, J lost 3 bases, and 5 bases lay in between. The CDR3 has 12 amino acids. Germline CDR1 is KGHSH and CDR2 is LQKENI.